This TCR beta chain was identified during a study of T cell responses to AZD1222 COVID-19 vaccine. Study-wide results and limits: Baseline antibody screening turned up just six or seven seropositive AZD1222 recipients. Regions 160-218 and 743-854 held dominance among vaccine-associated CD4 TCRs, which spanned spike. Clonal diversity may have been underestimated in mostly white British donors. Repertoires in all cases were sampled only once the peak T cell response had passed.

Sequencing used immunoSEQ multiplex PCR; TCRdb keeps in-frame clones, though not all of them. The table lists roughly 170,000 clones, under 95% of them singletons. Trimming stripped 4 bases from V and 6 bases from J, with 18 bases between. The CDR3 is 15 residues long. Germline CDR1 is MNHEY and CDR2 is SVGAGI. About this clone itself: What it recognizes is unknown.

This receptor was taken from an adult who received the AZD1222 COVID-19 vaccine. Source: peripheral blood, taken 28 days after the second AZD1222 dose. The rearrangement joins TRBV6-5 to TRBJ1-1; a weak D match, TRBD1 (6 bases). In nucleotides, the CDR3 is TGTGCCAGCAGTTTCATCAGGGGAGCAGGGGCTGAAGCTTTCTTT. Translation gives CASSFIRGAGAEAFF.